Below, 27 T cell receptor beta chains from the same sample are listed, as sequenced in a study of blood T cell repertoires in COVID-19. TCRdb's table, derived via immunoSEQ multiplex PCR, lists solely in-frame clones and lacks some. The table has some 190,000 clones, over 70% seen once; the top ten hold about 6.3%. The sequencing sample was made of peripheral blood. Receptors were obtained from a man aged 55 to 69 with acute or convalescent COVID-19.

The CDR3 is CASSLRGDTEAFF. The CDR3 coding sequence is TGTGCCAGCAGTTTGCGGGGGGACACTGAAGCTTTCTTT. V is TRBV12-3 or TRBV12-4 and J is TRBJ1-1, with TRBD1 as a possible D gene (5 bases). V was trimmed by 3 bases and J by 3 bases, leaving 8 bases between them. The CDR3 runs to 13 residues.

The chain recombines TRBV2 with TRBJ2-3, with TRBD2 as a possible D gene (5 bases). The germline V gene encodes CDR1 SNHLY and CDR2 FYNNEI. The CDR3 is 12 amino acids. The ends were cut back, 8 bases at V and 1 base at J, with 7 bases in the middle. CDR3 in DNA: TGTGCCAGCCGGGAACGCACAGATACGCAGTATTTT. Its translation is CASRERTDTQYF.

The chain uses TRBV6-5 and TRBJ1-1; no firm D call. This CDR3 is 13 amino acids long. The ends were cut back, 10 bases at V and 2 bases at J, with 14 bases in the middle. The germline V gene has CDR1 MNHEY and CDR2 SVGAGI. The CDR3 spells CATAGAGNTEAFF. The DNA of the CDR3 is TGTGCCACGGCGGGTGCGGGTAACACTGAAGCTTTCTTT.

This chain joins TRBV19 and TRBJ1-5; D remains unclear. The CDR3 consists of 15 residues. Looked up from germline, CDR1 is LNHDA and CDR2 is SQIVND (reference sequence). Trimming removed 3 bases from V and 0 bases from J, with 9 bases in between. The CDR3 DNA follows: TGTGCCAGTAGTATGGGAGTTTATAGCAATCAGCCCCAGCATTTT. Translation: CASSMGVYSNQPQHF.

The chain combines TRBV19 with TRBJ2-5, with TRBD2 identical over 12 bases. With V trimmed by 5 bases and J by 4 bases, 5 bases remained unmatched. The CDR3 length is 15 residues. In germline, CDR1 is LNHDA, CDR2 SQIVND (reference sequence). The CDR3 DNA reads TGTGCCAGTAGTCCCCGACTAGCGGGAGCAGAGACCCAGTACTTC. Its translation is CASSPRLAGAETQYF.

Only one count was recorded for this clone. This chain uses TRBV29-1 with TRBJ2-1; 9 bases are a match to TRBD2. The CDR3 is 13 residues long. After removal of 7 bases from V and 8 bases from J, the junction contained 9 bases not matched to a gene. The germline V gene has CDR1 SQVTM and CDR2 ANQGSEA. CDR3 amino acids: CSEGGGRADEQFF. The CDR3 DNA is TGCAGCGAGGGGGGCGGGAGGGCCGATGAGCAGTTCTTC.

The chain employs TRBV5-1 and TRBJ1-1, with TRBD1 identical over 7 bases. V shed 2 bases and J 3 bases; nucleotides not matched to a gene: 4. This CDR3 has 14 amino acids. Germline loops: CDR1 SGHRS, CDR2 YFSETQ. The CDR3 nucleotides are TGCGCCAGCAGCTTCGGACAGGCCGACACTGAAGCTTTCTTT. This encodes CASSFGQADTEAFF.

This clone has a single count. The chain has TRBV18 and TRBJ2-7; the match to TRBD1 covers 9 bases. This CDR3 is 15 amino acids long. V was pared by 6 bases and J by 2 bases, with 8 bases of the junction left unmatched. CDR1 is KGHSH, CDR2 LQKENI, per germline. The CDR3 DNA follows: TGTGCCAGCTCGCCCAGGGACAGGGCCACCTACGAGCAGTACTTC. Translated, it gives CASSPRDRATYEQYF.

As concerns this clone: The same CDR3 is also encoded by other DNA sequences in this sample. The genes are TRBV18 and TRBJ1-6, with D perhaps matching TRBD1 (6 bases). The CDR3 has 13 amino acids. Trimming removed 2 bases from V and 9 bases from J, with 8 bases in between. In germline, CDR1 is KGHSH, CDR2 LQKENI. In DNA, the CDR3 is TGTGCCAGCTCACCAGGGGGCGGTTCACCCCTCCACTTT. Translation: CASSPGGGSPLHF.

The chain combines TRBV27 with TRBJ1-5; tentative D call: TRBD1 (5 bases). Germline CDR1 is MNHEY and CDR2 is SMNVEV (reference sequence). V gave up 7 bases and J gave up 0 bases, with 10 bases separating them. The CDR3 consists of 14 residues. The CDR3 nucleotides read TGTGCCAGCACCACGGGGGGTAGCAATCAGCCCCAGCATTTT. Translated: CASTTGGSNQPQHF.

The chain combines TRBV5-6 with TRBJ1-1, with D possibly matching TRBD1 (5 bases). The germline V gene has CDR1 SGHDT and CDR2 YYEEEE. Trimming stripped 0 bases from V and 1 base from J, with 10 bases between. The CDR3 has 15 residues. The CDR3 DNA is TGTGCCAGCAGCTTGGGAGACAGTTGGAACACTGAAGCTTTCTTT. Its protein is CASSLGDSWNTEAFF.

This chain links TRBV18 with TRBJ2-4; TRBD2 agrees at 9 bases. The germline V gene has CDR1 KGHSH and CDR2 LQKENI. The CDR3 covers 17 residues. Unmatched junction bases numbered 6, after V lost 0 bases and J lost 3 bases. The CDR3 region has the DNA TGTGCCAGCTCACCACCGGGGAGCGGGGGGATCAAAAACATTCAGTACTTC. This encodes CASSPPGSGGIKNIQYF.

This clone appeared a few times. The chain combines TRBV21-1 with TRBJ1-5; the table's D gene call, TRBD1, was not cross checked with the DNA. TRBV21-1 is noted as a pseudogene. This CDR3 spans 19 amino acids. Here the CDR3 reads CASSKKAAGGADSNQPQHF. The CDR3 bases are TGTGCCAGCAGCAAAAAGGCGGCAGGGGGCGCCGATAGCAATCAGCCCCAGCATTTT.

V and J are TRBV12-3 or TRBV12-4 and TRBJ2-7, with 10 nucleotides matching TRBD1. The CDR3 sequence is 13 residues long. V was pared by 5 bases and J by 4 bases, with 2 bases of the junction left unmatched. The CDR3 here is CASSQGQGYEQYF. CDR3 in DNA: TGTGCCAGCAGTCAGGGACAGGGGTACGAGCAGTACTTC.

The rearrangement uses TRBV5-8 and TRBJ1-1; no reliable D call. Germline-derived CDR1 and CDR2 are SGHTS and YDEGEE. This CDR3 is built from 14 residues. Trimming shortened V by 4 bases and J by 6 bases, and 16 bases separated the two germline ends. CDR3: CASSRQLTAAEAFF. CDR3 sequence (DNA): TGTGCCAGCAGCAGGCAACTAACGGCAGCTGAAGCTTTCTTT. The entire variable domain, with the rest obtained from reference TRBV5-8 and TRBJ1-1, is as follows: EAGVTQSPTHLIKTRGQQATLRCSPISGHTSVYWYQQALGLGLQFLLWYDEGEERNRGNFPPRFSGRQFPNYSSELNVNALELEDSALYLCASSRQLTAAEAFFGQGTRLTVV.

J is TRBJ1-1 and V is TRBV5-6; 7 bases fit TRBD1. The germline V gene has CDR1 SGHDT and CDR2 YYEEEE. The CDR3 length is 14 residues. Trimming at V came to 1 base and at J to 4 bases, leaving 4 bases not matched to a gene. The CDR3 loop reads CASSLRGPGTEAFF. CDR3 in DNA: TGTGCCAGCAGCTTGAGGGGGCCGGGCACTGAAGCTTTCTTT.

On this clone: Germline and junction disagree at one end, which may indicate a read error. The chain links TRBV6-6 to TRBJ2-2; D unclear. The CDR3 covers 15 residues. In germline, CDR1 is MNHNY, CDR2 SVGAGI (reference sequence). The CDR3 protein is CAGRNSLANTGELFF. In DNA form, the CDR3 reads TGTGCCGGCAGAAATAGCCTAGCGAACACCGGGGAGCTGTTTTTT.

The CDR3 bases are TGTGCCAGCAGCGCCGGACAGGGCGGTAACTCACCCCTCCACTTT. Encoded protein: CASSAGQGGNSPLHF. The chain carries TRBV9 and TRBJ1-6, with 8 bases that match TRBD1. The trim removed 3 bases at V and 10 bases at J, leaving 9 bases unmatched. Germline values: CDR1 SGDLS, CDR2 YYNGEE. The CDR3 covers 15 residues. Variable domain in full (rest from reference TRBV9 and TRBJ1-6): DSGVTQTPKHLITATGQRVTLRCSPRSGDLSVYWYQQSLDQGLQFLIQYYNGEERAKGNILERFSAQQFPDLHSELNLSSLELGDSALYFCASSAGQGGNSPLHFGNGTRLTVT.

The chain has TRBV30 and TRBJ1-5; D possibly corresponds to TRBD1 (6 bases). The ends were cut back, 0 bases at V and 7 bases at J, with 13 bases in the middle. In germline, CDR1 is GTSNPN, CDR2 SVGIG (reference sequence). This CDR3 contains 14 residues. In DNA form, the CDR3 reads TGTGCCTGGAGTGTAGGGGGGGCTGCGCAGCCCCAGCATTTT. Protein sequence: CAWSVGGAAQPQHF.

The genes are TRBV5-1 and TRBJ1-1; 7 bases agree with TRBD1. V lost 6 bases and J lost 2; bases outside the gene matches: 4. Germline CDR1 SGHRS, CDR2 YFSETQ. This CDR3 comprises 13 residues. The CDR3 region has the DNA TGCGCCAGCACAGGGGGACTTAACACTGAAGCTTTCTTT. Encoded protein: CASTGGLNTEAFF. Filled out from reference TRBV5-1 and TRBJ1-1, the complete variable domain reads KAGVTQTPRYLIKTRGQQVTLSCSPISGHRSVSWYQQTPGQGLQFLFEYFSETQRNKGNFPGRFSGRQFSNSRSEMNVSTLELGDSALYLCASTGGLNTEAFFGQGTRLTVV.

J is TRBJ1-4 and V is TRBV19; possibly TRBD1 for D (6 bases). CDR3 length: 17 residues. V was shortened by 5 bases and J by 8 bases, with 24 bases between the two germline ends. Germline CDR1 and CDR2: LNHDA and SQIVND (reference sequence). The CDR3 DNA follows: TGTGCCAGTAGTTGGTACGCCAGGGGCTCAGGTGGCGAAAAACTGTTTTTT. Amino acids: CASSWYARGSGGEKLFF.

This clone was counted once. This sequence joins TRBV11-2 and TRBJ2-1; 11 bases fit TRBD2. Germline values: CDR1 SGHAT, CDR2 FQNNGV. The CDR3 totals 17 residues. The V segment lost 4 bases and the J segment 4 bases; nucleotides outside the gene matches: 9. The CDR3 DNA follows: TGTGCCAGCAGCTCTCCGGGACTAGCGGTACCTTACAATGAGCAGTTCTTC. Amino acid sequence: CASSSPGLAVPYNEQFF.

V is TRBV30 and J is TRBJ1-5; TRBD1 agrees at 7 bases. The CDR3 is made up of 15 amino acids. Germline CDR1 reads GTSNPN; CDR2 reads SVGIG (reference sequence). J gave up 2 bases and V 2 bases, and 6 bases lay outside the gene matches. CDR3 nucleotide sequence: TGTGCCTGGAGTCCAGTTGACAGGGGCAATCAGCCCCAGCATTTT. Residues: CAWSPVDRGNQPQHF.

V is TRBV9 and J is TRBJ2-1; 12 bases fit TRBD2. CDR1 SGDLS and CDR2 YYNGEE come from the germline V gene. CDR3 length equals 16 residues. V lost 3 bases, J lost 7 bases, and 8 bases stayed unmatched. The CDR3 sequence: CASSGQASGRDNEQFF. DNA of the CDR3: TGTGCCAGCAGCGGACAGGCTAGCGGGAGGGATAATGAGCAGTTCTTC.

The rearrangement joins TRBV11-3 to TRBJ1-1, with a tentative D call TRBD1 (6 bases). This CDR3 contains 12 residues. The V and J ends lost 3 bases and 8 bases respectively, with 10 bases between them. The germline CDR1 and CDR2 sequences are SGHNT and YENEEA. CDR3 sequence: CASSLGAGEAFF. The CDR3, as DNA: TGTGCCAGCAGCTTGGGGGCAGGGGAAGCTTTCTTT.

The chain joins TRBV11-2 to TRBJ2-7; D is ambiguous. The CDR3 is made up of 13 amino acids. Germline V CDR1 and CDR2: SGHAT, FQNNGV. V lost 5 bases and J lost 2, with 10 bases in between. CDR3 in amino acids: CASSPVGPYEQYF. CDR3 in DNA: TGTGCCAGCAGCCCGGTGGGCCCCTACGAGCAGTACTTC. The whole variable domain, filled in from reference TRBV11-2 and TRBJ2-7, reads EAGVAQSPRYKIIEKRQSVAFWCNPISGHATLYWYQQILGQGPKLLIQFQNNGVVDDSQLPKDRFSAERLKGVDSTLKIQPAKLEDSAVYLCASSPVGPYEQYFGPGTRLTVT.

This chain uses TRBV3-1 (or the pseudogene TRBV3-2) with TRBJ2-7; possibly TRBD1 for D (5 bases). Per germline, CDR1 LGHDT and CDR2 YNNKEL (reference sequence). The CDR3 has 13 amino acids. Trimming took 4 bases from V and 7 from J, leaving 14 bases between them. In DNA, the CDR3 is TGTGCCAGCAGCCCGCGGACGCAGGGTGAGCAGTACTTC. It codes for CASSPRTQGEQYF.